These T cell receptor beta chains were read from a single sample in a study of cytomegalovirus exposure and HLA in healthy donors. TCRdb's table, derived via immunoSEQ multiplex PCR, lists solely in-frame clones and lacks some. The profile shows more than 150,000 clones, roughly 80% of them singletons. The material sequenced was PBMCs. These receptors all stem from a boy younger than 18 in good health and CMV-seronegative. The CDR3 runs from the conserved cysteine through the conserved F or W. D genes are given only for firm matches. Not all rows give a size; the values are once, few, many and, for expanded clones, a class.

v_call: TRBV7-8
cdr3_length: 15
j_call: TRBJ1-5
d_call: -
clone_size: -
cdr3_nt: TGTGCCAGCAGCTTATGGGGGGATAGCAATCAGCCCCAGCATTTT
cdr3_aa: CASSLWGDSNQPQHF

v_call: TRBV1
cdr3_length: 17
j_call: TRBJ1-4
d_call: -
clone_size: once
cdr3_nt: TGCACCAGCAGCCGGCATTTGGGGACAGCAACTAATGAAAAACTGTTTTTT
cdr3_aa: CTSSRHLGTATNEKLFF

v_call: TRBV19
cdr3_length: 15
j_call: TRBJ1-1
d_call: -
clone_size: -
cdr3_nt: TGTGCCAGTAGTCTAAGGACAGCTCTGAACACTGAAGCTTTCTTT
cdr3_aa: CASSLRTALNTEAFF

v_call: TRBV18
cdr3_length: 15
j_call: TRBJ2-5
d_call: -
clone_size: -
cdr3_nt: TGTGCCAGCTCACCGGGCGAGTACCACCAAGAGACCCAGTACTTC
cdr3_aa: CASSPGEYHQETQYF

v_call: TRBV6-6
cdr3_length: 12
j_call: TRBJ2-1
d_call: -
clone_size: -
cdr3_nt: TGTGCCAGCTTCAGGGAATTCAATGAGCAGTTCTTC
cdr3_aa: CASFREFNEQFF

v_call: TRBV9
cdr3_length: 18
j_call: TRBJ2-1
d_call: TRBD2
clone_size: few
cdr3_nt: TGTGCCAGCAGCGTTCGGACTAGCGGGAGTGTATACTACAATGAGCAGTTCTTC
cdr3_aa: CASSVRTSGSVYYNEQFF

v_call: TRBV5-1
cdr3_length: 12
j_call: TRBJ1-1
d_call: -
clone_size: -
cdr3_nt: TGCGCCAGCAGCTTGGCCGGGTCTGAAGCTTTCTTT
cdr3_aa: CASSLAGSEAFF

v_call: TRBV5-4
cdr3_length: 13
j_call: TRBJ2-1
d_call: TRBD1
clone_size: -
cdr3_nt: TGTGCCAGCCAGGGGGTACCAGGCAATGAGCAGTTCTTC
cdr3_aa: CASQGVPGNEQFF

v_call: TRBV10-3
cdr3_length: 15
j_call: TRBJ2-7
d_call: TRBD2
clone_size: -
cdr3_nt: TGTGCCATCAGGTTCCCACTAGCGGGGGGATACGAGCAGTACTTC
cdr3_aa: CAIRFPLAGGYEQYF

v_call: TRBV29-1
cdr3_length: 17
j_call: TRBJ2-7
d_call: TRBD2
clone_size: -
cdr3_nt: TGCAGCGTTGTCGGACTAGCGGGGGGTCTTTCCTCCTACGAGCAGTACTTC
cdr3_aa: CSVVGLAGGLSSYEQYF

v_call: TRBV5-6
cdr3_length: 16
j_call: TRBJ2-3
d_call: TRBD1
clone_size: -
cdr3_nt: TGTGCCAGCAGCTTGTTGGACAGGAAACCCACAGATACGCAGTATTTT
cdr3_aa: CASSLLDRKPTDTQYF

v_call: TRBV6-5
cdr3_length: 15
j_call: TRBJ1-1
d_call: TRBD1
clone_size: once
cdr3_nt: TGTGCCAGCAGTGCTAGACAGGGTATGAACACTGAAGCTTTCTTT
cdr3_aa: CASSARQGMNTEAFF

v_call: TRBV9
cdr3_length: 14
j_call: TRBJ1-2
d_call: -
clone_size: -
cdr3_nt: TGTGCCAGCAGCGTAGCCCCGGGTAACTATGGCTACACCTTC
cdr3_aa: CASSVAPGNYGYTF

v_call: TRBV15
cdr3_length: 15
j_call: TRBJ2-1
d_call: -
clone_size: -
cdr3_nt: TGTGCCACCAGCAGAGGCGGGGGCTCTCCAGAGGAGCAGTTCTTC
cdr3_aa: CATSRGGGSPEEQFF

v_call: TRBV19
cdr3_length: 14
j_call: TRBJ2-7
d_call: -
clone_size: few
cdr3_nt: TGTGCCAGTAGTATAAGGGAAAGCGGTAGCGAGCAGTACTTC
cdr3_aa: CASSIRESGSEQYF

v_call: TRBV19
cdr3_length: 13
j_call: TRBJ1-2
d_call: -
clone_size: -
cdr3_nt: TGTGCCAGTAGTATGATACAGGGCCGGGGCTACACCTTC
cdr3_aa: CASSMIQGRGYTF

v_call: TRBV11-3
cdr3_length: 15
j_call: TRBJ2-7
d_call: TRBD2
clone_size: -
cdr3_nt: TGTGCCAGCAGCCGTCGACTAGCGGGAGTCGACGAGCAGTACTTC
cdr3_aa: CASSRRLAGVDEQYF

v_call: TRBV6-1
cdr3_length: 15
j_call: TRBJ2-7
d_call: TRBD1
clone_size: -
cdr3_nt: TGTGCCAGCAGTATTGGACAGGGGGAAATCTACGAGCAGTACTTC
cdr3_aa: CASSIGQGEIYEQYF

v_call: TRBV7-6
cdr3_length: 14
j_call: TRBJ1-1
d_call: -
clone_size: -
cdr3_nt: TGTGCCAGCAGCTTAGGAGGGGGTTCCACTGAAGCTTTCTTT
cdr3_aa: CASSLGGGSTEAFF

v_call: TRBV18
cdr3_length: 15
j_call: TRBJ1-4
d_call: TRBD1
clone_size: -
cdr3_nt: TGTGCCAGCTCACCATCAGGACAGGGTGGTGAAAAACTGTTTTTT
cdr3_aa: CASSPSGQGGEKLFF

v_call: TRBV7-9
cdr3_length: 13
j_call: TRBJ1-4
d_call: -
clone_size: -
cdr3_nt: TGTGCCAGCAGCTTAGAATCGTCGGAAAAACTGTTTTTT
cdr3_aa: CASSLESSEKLFF